This is a list of T cell receptor beta chains from one sample in a study of regulatory T cells in long-lasting Graves disease. TCRdb processed the multiplex PCR reads anew with MiXCR; each CDR3 protein has one entry. Among about 400,000 distinct CDR3 sequences listed, approximately 15% were seen once. The sample also formed part of further work on T cells in Graves' hyperthyroidism and ophthalmopathy.

The sample consisted of peripheral blood mononuclear cells (PBMCs), taken at new diagnosis, from a patient treated with antithyroid drugs. All receptors come from a woman aged 40 to 50 with Graves disease. CDR3s include the opening cysteine and the closing phenylalanine or tryptophan. Fields, in order: D gene, J gene, V gene, clone size, CDR3 DNA, CDR3 protein. D genes are given only for firm matches. Clone size is shown for a subset of rows, as once, few, many or a class of expanded clone.

d_gene: .; j_gene: TRBJ2-3; v_gene: TRBV24-1; abundance: .; CDR3nt: TGTGCCACCGAAGGCCGGGCAGTCGATACGCAGTATTTT; CDR3aa: CATEGRAVDTQYF
d_gene: .; j_gene: TRBJ1-1; v_gene: TRBV11-3; abundance: many; CDR3nt: TGTGCCAGCAGCGTAACAGTAACTGAAGCTTTCTTT; CDR3aa: CASSVTVTEAFF
d_gene: TRBD1; j_gene: TRBJ2-2; v_gene: TRBV28; abundance: few; CDR3nt: TGTGCCAGCAGTTATTCGGGGACAGGGGTGACCGGGGAGCTGTTTTTT; CDR3aa: CASSYSGTGVTGELFF
d_gene: .; j_gene: TRBJ1-1; v_gene: TRBV2; abundance: many; CDR3nt: TGTGCCAGCGATTCGGAACTTATGAACACTGAAGCTTTCTTT; CDR3aa: CASDSELMNTEAFF
d_gene: .; j_gene: TRBJ2-1; v_gene: TRBV29-1; abundance: many; CDR3nt: TGCAGCGTTGAGGCGGGGTACAATGAGCAGTTCTTC; CDR3aa: CSVEAGYNEQFF
d_gene: TRBD2; j_gene: TRBJ2-3; v_gene: TRBV11-2; abundance: many; CDR3nt: TGTGCCAGCAGCTTAGACCGACTAGCGGGAGCGAAAGATACGCAGTATTTT; CDR3aa: CASSLDRLAGAKDTQYF
d_gene: .; j_gene: TRBJ1-1; v_gene: TRBV7-8; abundance: many; CDR3nt: TGTGCCAGCAGCCCCCGGGGAGGGCTTCGGGGCACTGAAGCTTTCTTT; CDR3aa: CASSPRGGLRGTEAFF
d_gene: .; j_gene: TRBJ2-7; v_gene: TRBV6-2/TRBV6-3; abundance: many; CDR3nt: TGTGCCAGCAGTTACTCCGCCAGGGATGGATCCTACGAGCAGTACTTC; CDR3aa: CASSYSARDGSYEQYF
d_gene: .; j_gene: TRBJ1-5; v_gene: TRBV6-1; abundance: .; CDR3nt: TGTGCCAGCAGTGCGGGGTCCTATAGCACTCAGCCCCAGCATTTT; CDR3aa: CASSAGSYSTQPQHF
d_gene: .; j_gene: TRBJ2-7; v_gene: TRBV5-1; abundance: many; CDR3nt: TGCGCCAGCAGCTTGGTGGGGAGCCACGAGCAGTACTTC; CDR3aa: CASSLVGSHEQYF
d_gene: TRBD2; j_gene: TRBJ2-7; v_gene: TRBV3-1; abundance: many; CDR3nt: TGTGCCAGCAGCCAAGGTACTAGCGGGAGGATGAACGAGCAGTACTTC; CDR3aa: CASSQGTSGRMNEQYF
d_gene: .; j_gene: TRBJ2-6; v_gene: TRBV6-2/TRBV6-3; abundance: many; CDR3nt: TGTGCCAGCAGTTACGACGGTGGCTCTGGGGCCAACGTCCTGACTTTC; CDR3aa: CASSYDGGSGANVLTF
d_gene: .; j_gene: TRBJ1-1; v_gene: TRBV2; abundance: .; CDR3nt: TGTGCCACCGGGACGGAGGCGAACACTGAAGCTTTCTTT; CDR3aa: CATGTEANTEAFF
d_gene: TRBD1; j_gene: TRBJ1-1; v_gene: TRBV2; abundance: many; CDR3nt: TGTGCCAGCAGTGAGAGGGGAGGGGGCGCGTGGGCTTTCTTT; CDR3aa: CASSERGGGAWAFF
d_gene: .; j_gene: TRBJ1-4; v_gene: TRBV7-8; abundance: many; CDR3nt: TGTGCCAGTAGCCGTGGACAGACCGTAACTAATGAAAAACTGTTTTTT; CDR3aa: CASSRGQTVTNEKLFF
d_gene: TRBD1; j_gene: TRBJ1-4; v_gene: TRBV9; abundance: many; CDR3nt: TGTGCCAGCAGTCGAACCGGGACAGGGAATGAAAAACTGTTTTTT; CDR3aa: CASSRTGTGNEKLFF
d_gene: TRBD1; j_gene: TRBJ1-1; v_gene: TRBV28; abundance: many; CDR3nt: TGTGCCAGCAGTCCGGGGACAGGGGGGAACACTGAAGCTTTCTTT; CDR3aa: CASSPGTGGNTEAFF
d_gene: TRBD1; j_gene: TRBJ2-2; v_gene: TRBV10-3; abundance: many; CDR3nt: TGTGCCATCAGCCCACCTTCGGACAGGTTGAACACCGGGGAGCTGTTTTTT; CDR3aa: CAISPPSDRLNTGELFF
d_gene: TRBD1; j_gene: TRBJ1-6; v_gene: TRBV20-1; abundance: many; CDR3nt: TGCAGTGCTAGTGGGACAGTCTATAATTCACCCCTCCACTTT; CDR3aa: CSASGTVYNSPLHF
d_gene: .; j_gene: TRBJ2-3; v_gene: TRBV10-3; abundance: many; CDR3nt: TGTGCCATCAAGGAGGGAGCCGACACAGATACGCAGTATTTT; CDR3aa: CAIKEGADTDTQYF
d_gene: TRBD1; j_gene: TRBJ2-1; v_gene: TRBV27; abundance: many; CDR3nt: TGTGCCAGCAGTTCCTTCAGGGGGAATGAGCAGTTCTTC; CDR3aa: CASSSFRGNEQFF
d_gene: .; j_gene: TRBJ2-1; v_gene: TRBV7-9; abundance: .; CDR3nt: TGTGCTAGCAGCCCGGGGGGCAGGGCACACAATGAGCAGTTCTTC; CDR3aa: CASSPGGRAHNEQFF
d_gene: TRBD2; j_gene: TRBJ2-1; v_gene: TRBV29-1; abundance: many; CDR3nt: TGCAGCGACCTACCAAGCGGGAGGGCCAATGAGCAGTTCTTC; CDR3aa: CSDLPSGRANEQFF
d_gene: TRBD1; j_gene: TRBJ2-7; v_gene: TRBV3-1; abundance: many; CDR3nt: TGTGCCAGCAACCTAGGGGGCCAGGGACCCAACGAGCAGTACTTC; CDR3aa: CASNLGGQGPNEQYF
d_gene: .; j_gene: TRBJ1-3; v_gene: TRBV12-3/TRBV12-4; abundance: .; CDR3nt: TGTGCCAGCAGACAAGTAGGTGGAAACACCATATATTTT; CDR3aa: CASRQVGGNTIYF
d_gene: .; j_gene: TRBJ1-2; v_gene: TRBV20-1; abundance: .; CDR3nt: TGCAGTGCTAGTCCGGGGGGGAGCGGCTACACCTTC; CDR3aa: CSASPGGSGYTF
d_gene: TRBD2; j_gene: TRBJ2-3; v_gene: TRBV20-1; abundance: .; CDR3nt: TGCAGTATAGGGACTAGCGGTATATTGACTAGCTCAGATACGCAGTATTTT; CDR3aa: CSIGTSGILTSSDTQYF
d_gene: .; j_gene: TRBJ2-2; v_gene: TRBV5-1; abundance: few; CDR3nt: TGCGCCAGCAGCCGACTTGAGGACAGCGTCACCGGGGAGCTGTTTTTT; CDR3aa: CASSRLEDSVTGELFF
d_gene: .; j_gene: TRBJ2-1; v_gene: TRBV30; abundance: .; CDR3nt: TGTGCCTGCCCGAGCGGAGCAAACTCCTACAATGAGCAGTTCTTC; CDR3aa: CACPSGANSYNEQFF
d_gene: .; j_gene: TRBJ2-7; v_gene: TRBV6-5; abundance: few; CDR3nt: TGTGCCAGCAGTTCTCCGTTCGACAGCTACGAGCAGTACTTC; CDR3aa: CASSSPFDSYEQYF
d_gene: .; j_gene: TRBJ2-1; v_gene: TRBV5-1; abundance: few; CDR3nt: TGCGCCAGCGGAACAGGGGAGGTGTACAATGAGCAGTTCTTC; CDR3aa: CASGTGEVYNEQFF
d_gene: .; j_gene: TRBJ2-7; v_gene: TRBV29-1; abundance: many; CDR3nt: TGCAGCGTACCTGGACACTCCTACGAGCAGTACTTC; CDR3aa: CSVPGHSYEQYF
d_gene: .; j_gene: TRBJ2-7; v_gene: TRBV30; abundance: few; CDR3nt: TGTGCCTGGAGGGAAAACGCCGAGCAGTACTTC; CDR3aa: CAWRENAEQYF
d_gene: TRBD2; j_gene: TRBJ2-2; v_gene: TRBV12-3/TRBV12-4; abundance: many; CDR3nt: TGTGCCAGCAGTTCGGGGGGGCGGGAGTCCGGGGAGCTGTTTTTT; CDR3aa: CASSSGGRESGELFF
d_gene: .; j_gene: TRBJ2-3; v_gene: TRBV5-1; abundance: .; CDR3nt: TGCGCCAGCAGTGTAACTGGGACTCCTTCTAATGATACGCAGTATTTT; CDR3aa: CASSVTGTPSNDTQYF
d_gene: .; j_gene: TRBJ2-3; v_gene: TRBV7-2; abundance: many; CDR3nt: TGTGCCAGCAGCTTCCGGGTCCTAGATACGCAGTATTTT; CDR3aa: CASSFRVLDTQYF
d_gene: .; j_gene: TRBJ2-6; v_gene: TRBV15; abundance: many; CDR3nt: TGTGCCACCAGCAGAGAGGCCCAATACTCTGGGGCCAACGTCCTGACTTTC; CDR3aa: CATSREAQYSGANVLTF
d_gene: .; j_gene: TRBJ2-1; v_gene: TRBV2; abundance: .; CDR3nt: TGTGCCAGCAGCTTGGGCACCTACAATGGGCAGTTCTTC; CDR3aa: CASSLGTYNGQFF
d_gene: TRBD1; j_gene: TRBJ2-5; v_gene: TRBV24-1; abundance: many; CDR3nt: TGTGCCACCAGTGACACGACAGGGGGCGAAGAGACCCAGTACTTC; CDR3aa: CATSDTTGGEETQYF
d_gene: .; j_gene: TRBJ2-3; v_gene: TRBV9; abundance: .; CDR3nt: TGTGCCAGCAGCGTAGACATCCAATATACGCAGTATTTT; CDR3aa: CASSVDIQYTQYF
d_gene: TRBD1; j_gene: TRBJ1-4; v_gene: TRBV2; abundance: many; CDR3nt: TGTGCCAGCAGTGAGGGACAGGGTCCAGGGGAAAAACTGTTTTTT; CDR3aa: CASSEGQGPGEKLFF
d_gene: TRBD1; j_gene: TRBJ2-2; v_gene: TRBV12-3/TRBV12-4; abundance: few; CDR3nt: TGTGCCAGCAGCCGAACGGGACAGGGTGTTACCGGGGAGCTGTTTTTT; CDR3aa: CASSRTGQGVTGELFF
d_gene: TRBD1; j_gene: TRBJ1-2; v_gene: TRBV2; abundance: many; CDR3nt: TGTGCCAGCAGTGTTCGTGTGGGACAGGGTAACTATGGCTACACCTTC; CDR3aa: CASSVRVGQGNYGYTF
d_gene: .; j_gene: TRBJ2-1; v_gene: TRBV29-1; abundance: many; CDR3nt: TGCAGCGTACCGCAGGGTTACAATGAGCAGTTCTTC; CDR3aa: CSVPQGYNEQFF
d_gene: TRBD2; j_gene: TRBJ2-3; v_gene: TRBV11-3; abundance: many; CDR3nt: TGTGCCAGCAGCTTGCTAGGCGGGAGGACAGATACGCAGTATTTT; CDR3aa: CASSLLGGRTDTQYF
d_gene: .; j_gene: TRBJ1-1; v_gene: TRBV7-2; abundance: many; CDR3nt: TGTGCCAGCAGCTTAGACGTCGAGGACACTGAAGCTTTCTTT; CDR3aa: CASSLDVEDTEAFF
d_gene: TRBD2; j_gene: TRBJ2-3; v_gene: TRBV10-2; abundance: many; CDR3nt: TGCGCCAGCCGGATGACAAGCGGGAGGGCCGCAGATACGCAGTATTTT; CDR3aa: CASRMTSGRAADTQYF
d_gene: TRBD2; j_gene: TRBJ2-1; v_gene: TRBV28; abundance: many; CDR3nt: TGTGCGTGCGGGACTAGCGGGGGCAATGAGCAGTTCTTC; CDR3aa: CACGTSGGNEQFF
d_gene: TRBD2; j_gene: TRBJ2-1; v_gene: TRBV7-8; abundance: few; CDR3nt: TGTGCCAGCAGCTTAGCGACTAGCGGGGCCCTGTACAATGAGCAGTTCTTC; CDR3aa: CASSLATSGALYNEQFF
d_gene: .; j_gene: TRBJ1-5; v_gene: TRBV12-3/TRBV12-4; abundance: many; CDR3nt: TGTGCCAGCAGTTTCGGGTTAGATCAGCCCCAGCATTTT; CDR3aa: CASSFGLDQPQHF
d_gene: .; j_gene: TRBJ2-1; v_gene: TRBV10-3; abundance: .; CDR3nt: TGTGCCATCAGTGAGAGTTTAGGGGCAAGGAATGAGCAGTTCTTC; CDR3aa: CAISESLGARNEQFF
d_gene: .; j_gene: TRBJ2-7; v_gene: TRBV7-6; abundance: many; CDR3nt: TGTGCCAGCAGCTTCTCCCCGGGTCCCCTAGGAGAGCAGTACTTC; CDR3aa: CASSFSPGPLGEQYF
d_gene: .; j_gene: TRBJ1-2; v_gene: TRBV30; abundance: many; CDR3nt: TGTGCCTGGAGCACCCCAAACCGGAATGGCTACACCTTC; CDR3aa: CAWSTPNRNGYTF
d_gene: .; j_gene: TRBJ1-5; v_gene: TRBV20-1; abundance: many; CDR3nt: TGCAGTGCTAGCGGGACGGGAAGCAATCAGCCCCAGCATTTT; CDR3aa: CSASGTGSNQPQHF
d_gene: TRBD1; j_gene: TRBJ2-7; v_gene: TRBV28; abundance: .; CDR3nt: TGTGCCAGCAGGGAGGCCGGGACAGGGGGCCACGAGCAGTACTTC; CDR3aa: CASREAGTGGHEQYF
d_gene: TRBD1; j_gene: TRBJ2-7; v_gene: TRBV19; abundance: many; CDR3nt: TGTGCCAGTAGTATTGGGACAGCTAACTACGAGCAGTACTTC; CDR3aa: CASSIGTANYEQYF
d_gene: TRBD2; j_gene: TRBJ2-3; v_gene: TRBV6-2/TRBV6-3; abundance: many; CDR3nt: TGTGCCAGCAGTGCCCCCGGGCGAGCGGGAGGTGATACGCAGTATTTT; CDR3aa: CASSAPGRAGGDTQYF
d_gene: .; j_gene: TRBJ1-5; v_gene: TRBV10-2; abundance: many; CDR3nt: TGCGCCGCAGGAGGGGGGTCCCACAATCAGCCCCAGCATTTT; CDR3aa: CAAGGGSHNQPQHF
d_gene: .; j_gene: TRBJ2-2; v_gene: TRBV2; abundance: many; CDR3nt: TGTGCCAGCATCGAGACGGCGAACACCGGGGAGCTGTTTTTT; CDR3aa: CASIETANTGELFF